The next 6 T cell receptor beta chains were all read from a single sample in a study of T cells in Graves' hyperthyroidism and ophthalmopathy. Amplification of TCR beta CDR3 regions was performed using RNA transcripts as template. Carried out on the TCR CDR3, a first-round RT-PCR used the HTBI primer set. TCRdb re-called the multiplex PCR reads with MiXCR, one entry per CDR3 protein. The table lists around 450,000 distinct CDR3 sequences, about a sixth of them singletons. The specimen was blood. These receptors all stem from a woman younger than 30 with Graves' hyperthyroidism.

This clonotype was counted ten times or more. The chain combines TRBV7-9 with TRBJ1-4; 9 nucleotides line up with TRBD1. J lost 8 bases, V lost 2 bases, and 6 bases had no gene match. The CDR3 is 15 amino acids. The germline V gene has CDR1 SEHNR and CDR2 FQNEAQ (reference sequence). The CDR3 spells CASSLSGTGNEKLFF. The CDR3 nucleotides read TGTGCCAGCAGCTTAAGTGGGACAGGGAACGAAAAACTGTTTTTT.

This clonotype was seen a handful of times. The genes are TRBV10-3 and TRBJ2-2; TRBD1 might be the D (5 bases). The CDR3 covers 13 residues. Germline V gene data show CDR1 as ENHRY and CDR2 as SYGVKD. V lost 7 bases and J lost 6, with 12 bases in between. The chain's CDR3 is CAIKGREAGELFF. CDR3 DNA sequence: TGTGCCATCAAGGGCAGGGAAGCCGGGGAGCTGTTTTTT.

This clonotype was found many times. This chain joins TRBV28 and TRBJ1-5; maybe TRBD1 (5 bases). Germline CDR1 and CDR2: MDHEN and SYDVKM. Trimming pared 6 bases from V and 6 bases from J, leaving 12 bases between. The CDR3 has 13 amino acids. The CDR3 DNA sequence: TGTGCCAGCAGCAACCCGACAGTTCAGCCCCAGCATTTT. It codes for CASSNPTVQPQHF.

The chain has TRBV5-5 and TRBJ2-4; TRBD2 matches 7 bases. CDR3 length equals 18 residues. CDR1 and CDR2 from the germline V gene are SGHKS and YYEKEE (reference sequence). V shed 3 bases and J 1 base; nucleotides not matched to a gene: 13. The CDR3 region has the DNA TGTGCCAGCAGCTCACTACCCACGAGGGAGGGGGCCAAAAACATTCAGTACTTC. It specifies CASSSLPTREGAKNIQYF. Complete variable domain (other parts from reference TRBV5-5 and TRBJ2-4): DAGVTQSPTHLIKTRGQQVTLRCSPISGHKSVSWYQQVLGQGPQFIFQYYEKEERGRGNFPDRFSARQFPNYSSELNVNALLLGDSALYLCASSSLPTREGAKNIQYFGAGTRLSVL.

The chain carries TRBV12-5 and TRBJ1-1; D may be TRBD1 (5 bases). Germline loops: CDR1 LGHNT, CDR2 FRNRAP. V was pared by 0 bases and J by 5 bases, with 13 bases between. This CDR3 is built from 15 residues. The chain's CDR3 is CASGLVAGKGTEAFF. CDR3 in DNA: TGTGCTAGTGGTTTGGTAGCAGGCAAGGGGACTGAAGCTTTCTTT.

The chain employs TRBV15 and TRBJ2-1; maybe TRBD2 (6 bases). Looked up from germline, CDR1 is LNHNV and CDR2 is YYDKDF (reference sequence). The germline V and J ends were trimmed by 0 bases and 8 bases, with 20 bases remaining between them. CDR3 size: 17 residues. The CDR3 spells CATSRDPNGRGDDEQFF. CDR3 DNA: TGTGCCACCAGCAGAGACCCCAACGGGAGAGGGGACGATGAGCAGTTCTTC.